These 28 T cell receptor beta chains were sequenced from one sample in a study of graft-versus-host responses after intestinal transplantation. Their specific antigens are unknown. The method was immunoSEQ multiplex PCR; TCRdb's version includes in-frame clones alone and lacks a portion of them. Of around 110,000 clones in the sample, 90% were seen once. The starting material was unstimulated CD4+ T cells sorted from spleen or lymph node cells, obtained before intestinal transplant. The receptors stem from a human donor who received an intestinal transplant.

The sample holds one count of this clone. The chain links TRBV20-1 to TRBJ1-2, with D perhaps TRBD1 (5 bases). Trimming removed 8 bases at V and 6 bases at J, with 7 bases between. This CDR3 has 9 amino acids. CDR1 is DFQATT, CDR2 SNEGSKA, per germline (reference sequence). For the CDR3, the DNA is TGCAGTACGACAGATGGCTACACCTTC. Translation: CSTTDGYTF.

In this sample, this clone turned up once. This chain links TRBV5-1 with TRBJ2-3, with TRBD1 as a possible D gene (5 bases). Germline CDR1 reads SGHRS; CDR2 reads YFSETQ. The CDR3 loop spans 14 amino acids. V was cut by 2 bases and J by 4 bases, with 11 bases left in between. The CDR3 protein is CASSFLDRADTQYF. The CDR3 region has the DNA TGCGCCAGCAGCTTCCTAGACAGAGCAGATACGCAGTATTTT. Full variable domain (outside the CDR3, taken from reference TRBV5-1 and TRBJ2-3): KAGVTQTPRYLIKTRGQQVTLSCSPISGHRSVSWYQQTPGQGLQFLFEYFSETQRNKGNFPGRFSGRQFSNSRSEMNVSTLELGDSALYLCASSFLDRADTQYFGPGTRLTVL.

In its sample, this clone was seen a few times. The chain has TRBV10-3 and TRBJ1-4, with TRBD1 as a possible D gene (6 bases). The length of the CDR3 is 13 residues. The ends were cut back, 6 bases at V and 5 bases at J, with 10 bases in the middle. Germline CDR1 reads ENHRY; CDR2 reads SYGVKD. This chain's CDR3 is CAIREDRNEKLFF. In nucleotides, the CDR3 is TGTGCCATCAGGGAAGACAGGAATGAAAAACTGTTTTTT.

As regards this clone: The junction does not match germline at one end; this may be a read error. The chain employs TRBV28 and TRBJ1-5; 7 bases align to TRBD1. CDR3 length: 15 amino acids. Germline V gene data show CDR1 as MDHEN and CDR2 as SYDVKM. In nucleotides, the CDR3 is TGTGCCGGCAGTTTAAAGGGGGCTTTCAATCAGCCCCAGCATTTT. It yields the protein CAGSLKGAFNQPQHF.

V usage is TRBV27 and J usage is TRBJ2-7; tentative D call: TRBD1 (5 bases). The CDR3 spans 14 residues. V was cut by 11 bases and J by 4 bases, with 21 bases left in between. CDR1 MNHEY and CDR2 SMNVEV come from the germline V gene (reference sequence). In DNA form, the CDR3 reads TGTGCCCGCTCAAAAAAGGGGCAGGGTTACGAGCAGTACTTC. Residues: CARSKKGQGYEQYF.

The J gene is TRBJ2-7, the V gene TRBV6-5; 7 bases fit TRBD1. The CDR3 length is 13 residues. V gave up 10 bases and J gave up 5 bases; unmatched junction bases: 11. Germline V gene sequence: CDR1 MNHEY, CDR2 SVGAGI. The DNA of the CDR3 is TGTGCCACCAAAGGGACAGAATCGCACGAGCAGTACTTC. As protein: CATKGTESHEQYF.

V usage is TRBV5-1 and J usage is TRBJ2-2; D gene ambiguous. This CDR3 comprises 16 residues. The V end was cut by 0 bases, the J end by 0 bases, with 9 bases between. CDR1 is SGHRS and CDR2 is YFSETQ in the germline V gene. The CDR3, as DNA: TGCGCCAGCAGCTTGGCAGCGTCCTCGAACACCGGGGAGCTGTTTTTT. It encodes CASSLAASSNTGELFF.

V is TRBV30 and J is TRBJ1-1; weak D call: TRBD1 (6 bases). The CDR3 covers 17 residues. CDR1 is GTSNPN and CDR2 is SVGIG in the germline V gene (reference sequence). V was shortened by 4 bases and J by 1 base, with 22 bases between the two germline ends. The CDR3 reads CAWNSPRNRVGNTEAFF. The DNA of the CDR3 is TGTGCCTGGAATAGTCCAAGAAACAGGGTCGGGAACACTGAAGCTTTCTTT.

The gene calls are TRBV6-5 and TRBJ2-7; a weak D match, TRBD2 (6 bases). CDR3 length equals 15 residues. Germline loops: CDR1 MNHEY, CDR2 SVGAGI. V lost 4 bases and J 4 bases, leaving 17 bases between the germline ends. The CDR3 bases are TGTGCCAGCAGTTTCGGGGGTACCGGCAGTTACGAGCAGTACTTC. Protein: CASSFGGTGSYEQYF.

V usage is TRBV7-2 and J usage is TRBJ1-1; D gene unclear. In germline, CDR1 is SGHTA, CDR2 FQGNSA. The V and J ends lost 0 bases and 7 bases respectively, with 9 bases between them. The CDR3 consists of 13 residues. The CDR3 protein is CASSLARHDEAFF. In DNA form, the CDR3 reads TGTGCCAGCAGCTTAGCCCGACATGATGAAGCTTTCTTT.

This clone was detected only a few times. The V and J genes are TRBV30 and TRBJ1-2; 9 bases map to TRBD1. This CDR3 has 11 amino acids. Germline trimming cut 5 bases from V and 8 bases from J; bases unmatched to any gene: 3. The V gene's germline CDR1 is GTSNPN and CDR2 SVGIG (reference sequence). CDR3 protein: CAWDRGIGYTF. The DNA of the CDR3 is TGTGCCTGGGACAGGGGGATCGGCTACACCTTC.

V and J are TRBV4-1 and TRBJ2-2, with 7 nucleotides matching TRBD2. With 4 bases clipped from V and 5 bases from J, the junction kept 4 bases outside the gene matches. This CDR3 spans 14 amino acids. CDR1 is MGHRA, CDR2 YSYEKL, per germline. CDR3 region: CASSLRRETGELFF. The CDR3 nucleotides read TGCGCCAGCAGCCTCCGGCGGGAGACCGGGGAGCTGTTTTTT.

The rearrangement uses TRBV19 and TRBJ2-3; 8 bases agree with TRBD2. Germline V gene sequence: CDR1 LNHDA, CDR2 SQIVND (reference sequence). This CDR3 is built from 14 residues. V shed 7 bases and J 4 bases; nucleotides not matched to a gene: 7. The DNA for the CDR3 is TGTGCCAGTAAAGCGCGGGGGGACTCAGATACGCAGTATTTT. Its translation: CASKARGDSDTQYF. The whole variable domain, filled in from reference TRBV19 and TRBJ2-3, reads DGGITQSPKYLFRKEGQNVTLSCEQNLNHDAMYWYRQDPGQGLRLIYYSQIVNDFQKGDIAEGYSVSREKKESFPLTVTSAQKNPTAFYLCASKARGDSDTQYFGPGTRLTVL.

The J gene is TRBJ1-4, the V gene TRBV2; 8 nucleotides agree with TRBD1. Trimming at V came to 8 bases and at J to 3 bases, leaving 5 bases not matched to a gene. Looked up from germline, CDR1 is SNHLY and CDR2 is FYNNEI. The CDR3 is 14 residues long. Here the CDR3 DNA reads TGTGCCAGCCTGGGGACAGGACCTAATGAAAAACTGTTTTTT. Translation: CASLGTGPNEKLFF.

V gene TRBV12-5 combines with J gene TRBJ2-5; maybe TRBD1 (5 bases). Germline lookup yields CDR1 LGHNT and CDR2 FRNRAP. This CDR3 has 16 residues. Trimming removed 4 bases at V and 7 bases at J, with 22 bases between. The CDR3 bases are TGTGCTAGTGGTTGGCAGGGCGCTACGGACCACGCGACCCAGTACTTC. Amino acid sequence: CASGWQGATDHATQYF.

This clone has a single count. J is TRBJ1-5 and V is TRBV28; TRBD1 matches 7 bases. Germline V CDR1 and CDR2: MDHEN, SYDVKM. Trimming at V came to 5 bases and at J to 3 bases, leaving 7 bases not matched to a gene. The CDR3 totals 15 residues. The CDR3 sequence: CASSPGTVFNQPQHF. CDR3 bases: TGTGCCAGCAGTCCCGGGACAGTTTTCAATCAGCCCCAGCATTTT.

The V and J genes are TRBV9 and TRBJ2-2, with 10 positions matching TRBD1. This CDR3 contains 15 residues. With V trimmed by 2 bases and J by 4 bases, 2 bases remained unmatched. Per germline, CDR1 SGDLS and CDR2 YYNGEE. As DNA, the CDR3 is TGTGCCAGCAGCGTGACAGGGGGCCTCACCGGGGAGCTGTTTTTT. Residues: CASSVTGGLTGELFF.

The chain is built from TRBV7-2 and TRBJ2-7; 12 bases align to TRBD2. V shed 4 bases and J 7 bases; nucleotides not matched to a gene: 2. The germline V gene has CDR1 SGHTA and CDR2 FQGNSA. The CDR3 loop spans 13 amino acids. CDR3 loop: CASSYGLAGEQYF. The CDR3 DNA follows: TGTGCCAGCAGCTATGGACTAGCGGGGGAGCAGTACTTC.

V is TRBV19 and J is TRBJ2-2; D may be TRBD1 (6 bases). This CDR3 is built from 16 residues. The germline V and J ends were trimmed by 8 bases and 1 base, with 17 bases remaining between them. Germline lookup yields CDR1 LNHDA and CDR2 SQIVND (reference sequence). The CDR3 is CASVSQGRLNTGELFF. The CDR3 DNA sequence: TGTGCCAGTGTTAGCCAGGGGCGGCTGAACACCGGGGAGCTGTTTTTT.

The rearrangement uses TRBV2 and TRBJ1-5; D gene ambiguous. Germline values: CDR1 SNHLY, CDR2 FYNNEI. V lost 6 bases, J lost 11 bases, and 14 bases lay in between. This CDR3 contains 12 residues. The CDR3 is CASSATRESQHF. The CDR3 region has the DNA TGTGCCAGCAGCGCAACAAGGGAGTCCCAGCATTTT.

About this clone itself: A junction boundary mismatches the germline segment, possibly from a read error. The genes are TRBV7-9 and TRBJ2-1; 12 nucleotides align to TRBD2. Germline V gene data show CDR1 as SEHNR and CDR2 as FQNEAQ (reference sequence). This CDR3 is 17 amino acids long. CDR3 in DNA: TGTGCCAGCAGCCTAGCGGGAGGGCAGAGGACCTACAATGAGCAGTTCTTC. Translating gives CASSLAGGQRTYNEQFF.

There are a few counts of this clone. The chain joins TRBV19 to TRBJ2-7, with 8 bases identical to TRBD1. Germline lookup yields CDR1 LNHDA and CDR2 SQIVND (reference sequence). This CDR3 spans 14 amino acids. J gave up 5 bases and V 5 bases, and 8 bases lay outside the gene matches. The CDR3 protein is CASSGQGANNEQYF. The CDR3, as DNA: TGTGCCAGTAGTGGGCAGGGGGCTAACAACGAGCAGTACTTC.

This chain uses TRBV7-2 with TRBJ2-1, with unresolved D. CDR3 length: 15 residues. Germline V gene lookup returns CDR1 SGHTA and CDR2 FQGNSA. V lost 2 bases to trimming and J lost 0 bases, with 8 bases between them. In DNA form, the CDR3 reads TGTGCCAGCAGCTTACGAGGCCGCTCCTACAATGAGCAGTTCTTC. It encodes CASSLRGRSYNEQFF.

The V gene is TRBV6-1, the J gene TRBJ2-5, with TRBD2 matching 7 bases. After removal of 2 bases from V and 1 base from J, the junction contained 10 bases not matched to a gene. This CDR3 has 17 amino acids. Germline CDR1 is MNHNS and CDR2 is SASEGT. CDR3 sequence (DNA): TGTGCCAGCAGTGAATTCTTCGGGAGGTTAGCCCAAGAGACCCAGTACTTC. This codes for CASSEFFGRLAQETQYF.

The rearrangement uses TRBV6-5 and TRBJ1-1, with a tentative D call TRBD1 (5 bases). Germline assignment: CDR1 MNHEY and CDR2 SVGAGI. The ends were cut back, 4 bases at V and 2 bases at J, with 8 bases in the middle. The CDR3 extends over 13 amino acids. CDR3 protein: CASSSGSNTEAFF. CDR3 coding DNA: TGTGCCAGCAGTTCAGGGTCCAACACTGAAGCTTTCTTT.

This clone has just one count. This rearrangement joins TRBV7-6 to TRBJ2-7; D is possibly TRBD2 (6 bases). Germline values: CDR1 SGHVS, CDR2 FNYEAQ. The CDR3 consists of 16 residues. V was cut by 2 bases and J by 2 bases, with 16 bases left in between. The CDR3, as DNA: TGTGCCAGCAGCTTAAAGGGCGGGGAGGAGCCCTACGAGCAGTACTTC. This codes for CASSLKGGEEPYEQYF.

The chain couples TRBV7-9 to TRBJ2-2, with D uncertain. The CDR3 totals 12 residues. From germline, CDR1 is SEHNR and CDR2 FQNEAQ (reference sequence). Trimming cost V 5 bases and J 5 bases, with 6 bases left between them. CDR3 amino acids: CASSPQTGELFF. CDR3 nucleotide sequence: TGTGCCAGCAGCCCACAAACCGGGGAGCTGTTTTTT.

The chain recombines TRBV27 with TRBJ2-1; no definite D call. The CDR3 contains 14 residues. The germline gives CDR1 MNHEY, CDR2 SMNVEV (reference sequence). V lost 2 bases and J lost 7, with 12 bases in between. The CDR3, as DNA: TGTGCCAGCAGTTTACGGTCCTTCACGAATGAGCAGTTCTTC. Its translation: CASSLRSFTNEQFF.